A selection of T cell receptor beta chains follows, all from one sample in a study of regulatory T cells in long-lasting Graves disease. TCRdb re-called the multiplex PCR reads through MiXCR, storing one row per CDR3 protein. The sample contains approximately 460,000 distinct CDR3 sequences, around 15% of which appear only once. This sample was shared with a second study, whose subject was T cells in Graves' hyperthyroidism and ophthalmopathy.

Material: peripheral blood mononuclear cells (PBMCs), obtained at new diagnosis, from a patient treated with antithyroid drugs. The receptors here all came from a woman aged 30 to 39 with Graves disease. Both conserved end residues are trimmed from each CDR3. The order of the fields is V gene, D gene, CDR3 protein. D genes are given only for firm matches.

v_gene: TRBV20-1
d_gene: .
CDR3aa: SATILGFSTDTQY

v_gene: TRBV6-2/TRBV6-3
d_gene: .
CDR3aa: ASSPQGWINNEQF

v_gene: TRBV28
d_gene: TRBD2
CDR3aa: ASSGAGAYEQY

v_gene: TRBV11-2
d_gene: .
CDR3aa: ASSGLTGRFADTQY

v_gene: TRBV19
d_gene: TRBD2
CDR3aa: ASTQGIAGGPRELF

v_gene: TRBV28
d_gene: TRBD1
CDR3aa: ATTEEGALREKLF

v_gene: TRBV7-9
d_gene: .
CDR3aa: ASSTVEGRQETQY

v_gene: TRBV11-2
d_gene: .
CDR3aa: ASSQLASYNEQF

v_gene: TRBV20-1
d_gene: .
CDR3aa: SARSTYYGPSYGYT

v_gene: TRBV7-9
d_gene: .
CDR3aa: ASSPPIGNTIY

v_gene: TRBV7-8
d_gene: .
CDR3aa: ASSPHRGPPPYNEQF

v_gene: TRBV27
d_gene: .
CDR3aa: ASSLGAVRTNEQF

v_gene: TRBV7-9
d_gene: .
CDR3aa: ASSPDGLGDQPQH

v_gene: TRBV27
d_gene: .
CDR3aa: ASSFQQPLYEQY

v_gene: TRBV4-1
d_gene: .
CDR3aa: ASSQGLSDSSYNEQF

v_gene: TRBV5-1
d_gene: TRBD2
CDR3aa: ASRTSGSLADTQY